This TCR beta chain was identified during a study of shared clonotypes between healthy human individuals. Deep was the level used in running the assay. Profiled with immunoSEQ multiplex PCR; TCRdb holds only in-frame clones, not every one. The data contain under 600,000 clones, approximately 94% of them singletons. The CDR3 has 14 amino acids. Germline values: CDR1 SEHNR, CDR2 FQNEAQ (reference sequence). Trimming cost V 6 bases and J 0 bases, with 9 bases left between them. This receptor was identified in a woman aged 30 to 39 in good health. J is TRBJ1-5 and V is TRBV7-9; D is ambiguous. The sequenced sample was naive CD4+ T cells sorted from blood. Described subset: CD45RA+ positively selected. The CDR3 is CASSQGPSNQPQHF. DNA of the CDR3: TGTGCCAGCAGTCAAGGGCCTAGCAATCAGCCCCAGCATTTT.